Below, 10 T cell receptor beta chains from the same sample are listed, as sequenced in a study of T cell repertoires in cytomegalovirus infection. TCRdb reprocessed the reads with MiXCR, giving one entry per CDR3 protein. This table holds around 250,000 distinct CDR3 sequences, approximately 15% found once. Source material: CD8+ T cells from PBMCs. These receptors were obtained from a human donor in good health (CMV status not recorded). Some clones in this sample may be carry-over from other donors' samples.

This clonotype showed up just a few times. V is TRBV19 and J is TRBJ2-1, with 7 positions matching TRBD2. V lost 2 bases and J lost 6; bases outside the gene matches: 4. The length of the CDR3 is 14 residues. Germline loops: CDR1 LNHDA, CDR2 SQIVND (reference sequence). DNA of the CDR3: TGTGCCAGTAGTATATTCGGCGGGGGCAATGAGCAGTTCTTC. Its protein is CASSIFGGGNEQFF.

The chain is built from TRBV7-9 and TRBJ1-5; TRBD1 is a possible D gene (5 bases). V lost 7 bases and J lost 6, with 19 bases in between. Per the germline V gene, CDR1 is SEHNR and CDR2 is FQNEAQ (reference sequence). This CDR3 spans 15 amino acids. In DNA form, the CDR3 reads TGTGCCAGCACCCCCTTCCCGGGACCCAGTCAGCCCCAGCATTTT. It yields the protein CASTPFPGPSQPQHF.

The chain joins TRBV12-3 or TRBV12-4 to TRBJ2-2; no definite D call. V lost 8 bases and J lost 1, with 8 bases in between. This CDR3 contains 13 residues. For the CDR3, the DNA is TGTGCCAGCGTGGCGGAGAACACCGGGGAGCTGTTTTTT. Translation gives CASVAENTGELFF.

This clonotype was recorded many times. This chain joins TRBV20-1 and TRBJ2-1, with 13 bases aligning to TRBD2. V lost 0 bases to trimming and J lost 9 bases; unmatched junction nucleotides: 8. Germline V gene sequence: CDR1 DFQATT, CDR2 SNEGSKA (reference sequence). There are 16 residues in the CDR3. CDR3 loop: CSARDPLAGGPSEQFF. The DNA for the CDR3 is TGCAGTGCTAGAGACCCACTAGCGGGGGGGCCTTCTGAGCAGTTCTTC.

The V call is TRBV4-1, the J call TRBJ2-5, with D perhaps TRBD2 (6 bases). In germline, CDR1 is MGHRA, CDR2 YSYEKL. The CDR3 extends over 13 amino acids. Trimming left V 1 base short and J 5 bases short, with 8 bases between. This CDR3 is CASSQAGEETQYF. CDR3 DNA sequence: TGCGCCAGCAGCCAAGCGGGGGAGGAGACCCAGTACTTC.

This chain uses TRBV2 with TRBJ1-5; D not certain. CDR1 is SNHLY, CDR2 FYNNEI, per germline. The CDR3 is made up of 15 amino acids. V was pared by 6 bases and J by 6 bases, with 18 bases between. CDR3: CASRDKMERSQPQHF. The CDR3 nucleotides are TGTGCCAGCAGAGATAAAATGGAACGGAGTCAGCCCCAGCATTTT.

This clonotype came up many times. V and J are TRBV7-9 and TRBJ1-5; D is uncertain. There are 13 residues in the CDR3. Trimming took 5 bases from V and 2 from J, leaving 7 bases between them. Per the germline V gene, CDR1 is SEHNR and CDR2 is FQNEAQ (reference sequence). CDR3 protein: CASSPSGNQPQHF. The CDR3 DNA is TGTGCCAGCAGCCCTTCGGGCAATCAGCCCCAGCATTTT.

This clonotype was counted many times. The chain uses TRBV7-9 and TRBJ2-7; 12 nucleotides match TRBD2. J was trimmed by 2 bases and V by 4 bases; bases with no gene match: 3. Germline assignment: CDR1 SEHNR and CDR2 FQNEAQ (reference sequence). CDR3 length: 15 amino acids. The CDR3, as DNA: TGTGCCAGCAGCTCACGGACTAGCGGGACCTACGAGCAGTACTTC. Its protein is CASSSRTSGTYEQYF.

This clonotype was detected only a few times. This chain joins TRBV14 and TRBJ1-2, with 7 bases lining up with TRBD1. Trimming removed 6 bases from V and 0 bases from J; junction bases left unmatched: 22. The germline gives CDR1 SGHDN, CDR2 FVKESK. This CDR3 is 20 amino acids long. CDR3 region: CASRKSRNRDRKDANYGYTF. CDR3 DNA: TGTGCCAGCAGAAAAAGCAGGAACCGGGACAGAAAAGATGCTAACTATGGCTACACCTTC.

This clonotype was detected ten times or more. The V and J genes are TRBV7-8 and TRBJ2-3, with TRBD1 identical over 9 bases. With V trimmed by 4 bases and J by 0 bases, 11 bases remained unmatched. The germline gives CDR1 SGHVS, CDR2 FQNEAQ. The CDR3 runs to 18 residues. CDR3 DNA sequence: TGTGCCAGCAGCTCTGGAACCGGGACAGGGTCTAGCACAGATACGCAGTATTTT. This encodes CASSSGTGTGSSTDTQYF.